This T cell receptor (beta chain) was found in a study of radiotherapy plus CTLA-4 blockade in lung cancer. Libraries were prepared by immunoSEQ multiplex PCR; TCRdb keeps only in-frame clonotypes and omits some of them. The table records around 80,000 clones, about 84% of them present only once. Per the germline V gene, CDR1 is MNHEY and CDR2 is SVGAGI. The V and J ends lost 7 bases and 0 bases respectively, with 8 bases between them. The length of the CDR3 is 13 residues. This sample comprised peripheral blood, obtained from a patient treated with radiotherapy plus ipilimumab. The receptor comes from a human donor with non-small cell lung cancer who had stable disease on radiotherapy plus ipilimumab. V and J are TRBV6-5 and TRBJ2-3; D call uncertain. CDR3 bases: TGTGCCAGCAAAGACATTAGCACAGATACGCAGTATTTT. This gives the protein CASKDISTDTQYF.